This T cell receptor (beta chain) emerged from a study of CD8+ T cells in alopecia areata. This CDR3 comprises 14 residues. Trimming took 1 base from V and 0 from J, leaving 3 bases between them. The germline gives CDR1 MGHRA, CDR2 YSYEKL. Comments on this clone: The antigen is undetermined.

RNA was extracted and reverse transcribed into cDNA as the sequencing template. Assay: immunoSEQ multiplex PCR; the TCRdb copy retains only in-frame clones and omits some. Of 150,000 to 200,000 clones listed, around 58% are singletons. The treatment is: oral pan-JAK inhibitor, 5-10 mg twice daily. Study-wide results and caveats: Tofacitinib produced a significant decrease in scalp clonality and in expanded CD8+ clones among the top 100.

The chain couples TRBV4-1 to TRBJ2-2; D ambiguous. This receptor was taken from a human donor with alopecia areata. The sample consisted of CD8+ T cells sorted from blood, taken at week 24, from a patient treated with tofacitinib. Here the CDR3 DNA reads TGCGCCAGCAGCCAAGTTTCGAACACCGGGGAGCTGTTTTTT. Translating it yields CASSQVSNTGELFF.